The 8 T cell receptor beta chains given below trace back to one sample, sequenced in a study of T-cell reconstitution after alpha-beta-depleted transplantation in children. Researchers prepared the TCRbeta library using unique molecular identifiers, the study reports. TCRdb called the PCR reads again in MiXCR, with one record for every CDR3 protein. This table holds over 200,000 distinct CDR3 sequences, approximately 10% found once. This specimen was PBMCs, taken before TCRalphabeta/CD19-depleted stem cell transplant. These receptor sequences come from a child under two years old with acute myeloid leukemia, due to receive a stem cell transplant.

In its sample, this clonotype was seen many times. The J gene is TRBJ1-1, the V gene TRBV24-1, with 8 nucleotides matching TRBD1. CDR3 length: 13 residues. V lost 3 bases, J lost 10 bases, and 6 bases stayed unmatched. The germline gives CDR1 KGHDR, CDR2 SFDVKD. CDR3 DNA: TGTGCCACCAGTGATCCGGGACAGGAGGTAGCTTTCTTT. Amino acid sequence: CATSDPGQEVAFF.

This clonotype was seen many times. The chain recombines TRBV5-6 with TRBJ2-1, with unresolved D. The CDR3 has 11 amino acids. Trimming left V 0 bases short and J 9 bases short, with 4 bases between. Germline loops: CDR1 SGHDT, CDR2 YYEEEE. CDR3 sequence: CASSLVGEQFF. The DNA of the CDR3 is TGTGCCAGCAGCTTGGTGGGTGAGCAGTTCTTC.

This clonotype was counted at least ten times. The rearrangement links TRBV20-1 to TRBJ2-5, with D perhaps TRBD2 (5 bases). This CDR3 region has 13 residues. V lost 0 bases to trimming and J lost 5 bases, with 10 bases between them. The germline V gene has CDR1 DFQATT and CDR2 SNEGSKA (reference sequence). This chain's CDR3 is CSARDPSWETQYF. DNA for the CDR3: TGCAGTGCTAGAGATCCTAGCTGGGAGACCCAGTACTTC.

This clonotype came up many times. The genes are TRBV20-1 and TRBJ1-6; no clear D. The CDR3 has 13 residues. Germline CDR1 and CDR2: DFQATT and SNEGSKA (reference sequence). The germline V and J ends were trimmed by 3 bases and 5 bases, with 8 bases remaining between them. Here the CDR3 reads CSASRQNNSPLHF. CDR3 nucleotides: TGCAGTGCTAGCCGGCAAAATAATTCACCCCTCCACTTT.

The J gene is TRBJ2-7, the V gene TRBV18; 9 bases are a match to TRBD1. J lost 1 base, V lost 6 bases, and 7 bases had no gene match. CDR3 length: 15 residues. Germline CDR1 reads KGHSH; CDR2 reads LQKENI. The CDR3 spells CASSAGQGQSYEQYF. DNA of the CDR3: TGTGCCAGCTCCGCTGGACAGGGGCAGTCCTACGAGCAGTACTTC.

This clonotype was seen many times. The gene calls are TRBV19 and TRBJ1-2, with TRBD1 matching 7 bases. The CDR3 extends over 13 amino acids. The germline V gene has CDR1 LNHDA and CDR2 SQIVND (reference sequence). V shed 7 bases, J shed 4 bases, and the junction held 6 bases outside the gene matches. DNA for the CDR3: TGTGCCAGTAACCGGGACAGCCTCTATGGCTACACCTTC. Translation gives CASNRDSLYGYTF. The variable domain in full, completed from reference TRBV19 and TRBJ1-2, reads DGGITQSPKYLFRKEGQNVTLSCEQNLNHDAMYWYRQDPGQGLRLIYYSQIVNDFQKGDIAEGYSVSREKKESFPLTVTSAQKNPTAFYLCASNRDSLYGYTFGSGTRLTVV.

This clonotype was seen repeatedly, ten times or more. The V call is TRBV5-4, the J call TRBJ2-1; TRBD1 aligns across 10 bases. In germline, CDR1 is SGHNT, CDR2 YYREEE (reference sequence). This CDR3 is built from 13 residues. V lost 10 bases, J lost 3 bases, and 4 bases stayed unmatched. CDR3 nucleotides: TGTGCCGTGTGGACAGGGGGCTACAATGAGCAGTTCTTC. Translated: CAVWTGGYNEQFF.

In its sample, this clonotype was seen many times. The chain recombines TRBV29-1 with TRBJ2-1; D might be TRBD2 (6 bases). V was pared by 6 bases and J by 6 bases, with 18 bases between. This CDR3 comprises 14 residues. CDR1 is SQVTM and CDR2 is ANQGSEA in the germline V gene. The CDR3 sequence is CSVPSRETGNEQFF. In DNA, the CDR3 is TGCAGCGTCCCCTCTCGGGAGACCGGCAATGAGCAGTTCTTC.